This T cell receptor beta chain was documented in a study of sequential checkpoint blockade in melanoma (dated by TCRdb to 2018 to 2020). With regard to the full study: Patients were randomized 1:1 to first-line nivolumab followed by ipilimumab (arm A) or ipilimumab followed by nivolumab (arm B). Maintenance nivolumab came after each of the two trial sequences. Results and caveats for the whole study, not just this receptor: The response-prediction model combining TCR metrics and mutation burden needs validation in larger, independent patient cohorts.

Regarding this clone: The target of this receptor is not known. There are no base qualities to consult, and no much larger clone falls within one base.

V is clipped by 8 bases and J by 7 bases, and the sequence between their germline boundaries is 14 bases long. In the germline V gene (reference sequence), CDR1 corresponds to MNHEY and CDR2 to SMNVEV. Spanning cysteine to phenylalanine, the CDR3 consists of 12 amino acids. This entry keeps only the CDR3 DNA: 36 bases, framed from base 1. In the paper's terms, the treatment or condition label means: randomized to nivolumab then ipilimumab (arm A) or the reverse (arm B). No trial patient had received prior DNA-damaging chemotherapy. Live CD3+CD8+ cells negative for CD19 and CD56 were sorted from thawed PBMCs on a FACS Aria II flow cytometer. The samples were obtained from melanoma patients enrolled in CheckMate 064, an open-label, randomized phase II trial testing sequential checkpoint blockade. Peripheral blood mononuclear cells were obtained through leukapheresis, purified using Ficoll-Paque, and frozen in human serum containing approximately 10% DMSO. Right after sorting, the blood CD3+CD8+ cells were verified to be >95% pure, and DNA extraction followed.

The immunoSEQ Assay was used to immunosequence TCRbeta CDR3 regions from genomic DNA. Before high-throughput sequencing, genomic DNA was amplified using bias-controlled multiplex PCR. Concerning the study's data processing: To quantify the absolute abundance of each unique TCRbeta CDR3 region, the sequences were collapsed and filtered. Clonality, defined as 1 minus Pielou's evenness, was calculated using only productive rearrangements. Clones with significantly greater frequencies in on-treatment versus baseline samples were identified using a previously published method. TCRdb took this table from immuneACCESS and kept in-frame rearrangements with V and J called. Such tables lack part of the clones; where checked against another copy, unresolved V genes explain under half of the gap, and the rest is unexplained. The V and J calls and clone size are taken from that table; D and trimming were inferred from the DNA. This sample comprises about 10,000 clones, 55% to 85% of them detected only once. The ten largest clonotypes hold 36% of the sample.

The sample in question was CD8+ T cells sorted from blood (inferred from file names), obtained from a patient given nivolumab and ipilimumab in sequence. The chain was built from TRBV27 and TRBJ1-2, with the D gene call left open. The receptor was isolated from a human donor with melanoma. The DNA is TGTGCCAGCCGCCCGAAGAACAGTGGCTACACCTTC. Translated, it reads CASRPKNSGYTF.